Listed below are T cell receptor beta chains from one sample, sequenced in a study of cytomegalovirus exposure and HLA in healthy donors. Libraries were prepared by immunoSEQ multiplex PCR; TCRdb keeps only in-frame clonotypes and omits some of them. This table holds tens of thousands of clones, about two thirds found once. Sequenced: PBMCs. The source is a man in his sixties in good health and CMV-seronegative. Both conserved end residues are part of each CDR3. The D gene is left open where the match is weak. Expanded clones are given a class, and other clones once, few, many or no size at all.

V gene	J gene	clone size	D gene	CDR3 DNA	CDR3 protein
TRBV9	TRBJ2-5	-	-	TGTGCCAGCAGCGTACAGGCAATCCAAGAGACCCAGTACTTC	CASSVQAIQETQYF
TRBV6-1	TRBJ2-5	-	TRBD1	TGTGCCAGCAGTGACTCTTACAGGGGTTTAGAGACCCAGTACTTC	CASSDSYRGLETQYF
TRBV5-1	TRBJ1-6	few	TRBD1	TGCGCCAGCAGCTTTTCCAGGGGGCCTTCACCCCTCCACTTT	CASSFSRGPSPLHF
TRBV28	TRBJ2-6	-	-	TGTGCCAGCAGTTCCCCAGGGGTTCCCTCTGGGGCCAACGTCCTGACTTTC	CASSSPGVPSGANVLTF
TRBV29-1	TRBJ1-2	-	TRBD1	TGCAGCGTGGGGGGGACAGGGATGGAATATGGCTACACCTTC	CSVGGTGMEYGYTF
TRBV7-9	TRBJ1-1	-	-	TGTGCCAGCAGCTTAGGTGGGGCGGGGTCGAACACTGAAGCTTTCTTT	CASSLGGAGSNTEAFF
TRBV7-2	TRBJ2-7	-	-	TGTGCCAGCAGCCCATCAACAGGGTACCACGAGCAGTACTTC	CASSPSTGYHEQYF
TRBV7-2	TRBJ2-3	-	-	TGTGCCAGCAGCTTACAGGGTGCCGATACGCAGTATTTT	CASSLQGADTQYF
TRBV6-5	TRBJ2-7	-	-	TGTGCCAGCAGTTTGGACCGGGACATCACCTACGAGCAGTACTTC	CASSLDRDITYEQYF
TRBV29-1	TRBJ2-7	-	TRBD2	TGCAGCGTAGCGTCGGGGGGTACCGTGCGCGAGCAGTACTTC	CSVASGGTVREQYF
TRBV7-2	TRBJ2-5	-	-	TGTGCCAGCAGCAAGGACGGGGTATCGGCCCAGTACTTC	CASSKDGVSAQYF
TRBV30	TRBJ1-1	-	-	TGTGCCTGGGGGTGGGGGGCTGAAGCTTTCTTT	CAWGWGAEAFF
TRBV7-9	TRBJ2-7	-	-	TGTGCCAGCAGCTTAGGAGGCGTATACGAGCAGTACTTC	CASSLGGVYEQYF
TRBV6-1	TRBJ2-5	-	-	TGTGCCAGCAGTGAAGCCCCTTACGGAGTAGGGACCCAGTACTTC	CASSEAPYGVGTQYF
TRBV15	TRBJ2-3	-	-	TGTGCCACCAGTCGTCCGTTGCGAGATACGCAGTATTTT	CATSRPLRDTQYF
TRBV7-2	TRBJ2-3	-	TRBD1	TGTGCCAGCAGCTTAGCCCCGACAGGGGGCTCAGATACGCAGTATTTT	CASSLAPTGGSDTQYF
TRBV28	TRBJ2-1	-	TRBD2	TGTGCCAGCACCAGTCCGGGAGGTTTGGATGAGCAGTTCTTC	CASTSPGGLDEQFF
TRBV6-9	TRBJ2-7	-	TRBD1	TGTGCCAGCAGAGTCCAGGGGGCAAACGAGCAGTACTTC	CASRVQGANEQYF
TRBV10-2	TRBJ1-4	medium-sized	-	TGCGCCAGCAGTGAACAGGCTCAAGGGATACTGTTTTTT	CASSEQAQGILFF
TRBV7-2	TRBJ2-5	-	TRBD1	TGTGCCAGCAGCGACCCACCGGGACAGCTACGGGAGACCCAGTACTTC	CASSDPPGQLRETQYF
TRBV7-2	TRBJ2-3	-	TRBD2	TGTGCCAGCAGCCCGGGACTATACACAGATACGCAGTATTTT	CASSPGLYTDTQYF
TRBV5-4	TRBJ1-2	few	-	TGTGCCAGCAGCTTGGCGGGTGGAACTGGCTACACCTTC	CASSLAGGTGYTF
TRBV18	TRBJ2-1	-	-	TGTGCCAGCTCAGTTCGGGACAACGAGCAGTTCTTC	CASSVRDNEQFF
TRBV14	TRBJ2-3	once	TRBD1	TGTGCCAGCAGACAGGGGGGCACAGATACGCAGTATTTT	CASRQGGTDTQYF
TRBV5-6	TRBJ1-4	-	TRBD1	TGTGCCAGCAGCTTGTACTCTCCTTTTGGGGACAGGGGTGAAAAACTGTTTTTT	CASSLYSPFGDRGEKLFF
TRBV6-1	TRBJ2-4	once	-	TGTGCCAGCAGTGAAAACAGGTCAGCCAAAAACATTCAGTACTTC	CASSENRSAKNIQYF
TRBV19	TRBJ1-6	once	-	TGTGCCAGTAGTATAGGGAGCTCCTATAATTCACCCCTCCACTTT	CASSIGSSYNSPLHF
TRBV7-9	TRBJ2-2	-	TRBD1	TGTGCCAGCAGCTCGGACAGGGGGCGTATGTACACCGGGGAGCTGTTTTTT	CASSSDRGRMYTGELFF
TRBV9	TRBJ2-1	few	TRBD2	TGTGCCAGCAGCGGCACTAGACTAGCGGGGGCCCATTCGAGGCCTGAGCAGTTCTTC	CASSGTRLAGAHSRPEQFF
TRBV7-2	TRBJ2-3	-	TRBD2	TGTGCCAGCAGCTTTGCGGGGGGCACAGATACGCAGTATTTT	CASSFAGGTDTQYF
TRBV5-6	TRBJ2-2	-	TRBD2	TGTGCCAGCAGCTCGTTGCAGCGGGGGGACCCCGGGGAGCTGTTTTTT	CASSSLQRGDPGELFF
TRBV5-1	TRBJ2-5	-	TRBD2	TGCGCCAGCAGCTTGTCGGCCGCGGGAGTGGAAGAGACCCAGTACTTC	CASSLSAAGVEETQYF
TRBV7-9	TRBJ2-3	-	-	TGTGCCAGCAGCTTAGCACTAACTAGCACAGATACGCAGTATTTT	CASSLALTSTDTQYF
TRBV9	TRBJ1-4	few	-	TGTGCCAGCAGCGTAGAAGGGAGGGGAACTAATGAAAAACTGTTTTTT	CASSVEGRGTNEKLFF
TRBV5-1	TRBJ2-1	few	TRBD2	TGCGCCAGCAGCGAGCTAGCGGACTCGGGTGAGCAGTTCTTC	CASSELADSGEQFF
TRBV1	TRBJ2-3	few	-	TGCACCAGCAGCCAAGATCCCCATCCAAGACTAGCGTGTACCACAGATACGCAGTATTTT	CTSSQDPHPRLACTTDTQYF
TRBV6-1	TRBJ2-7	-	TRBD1	TGTGCCAGCCTAAGTCCGGGACAGGGGTCCTACGAGCAGTACTTC	CASLSPGQGSYEQYF
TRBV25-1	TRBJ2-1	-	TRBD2	TGTGCCAGCAGTGGGATTAGCGGGAGGATGAGGAATGAGCAGTTCTTC	CASSGISGRMRNEQFF
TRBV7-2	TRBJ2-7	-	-	TGTGCCAGCAGCTTAGAGGCCTTACTAGCCTTCCCTGGGTACGAGCAGTACTTC	CASSLEALLAFPGYEQYF
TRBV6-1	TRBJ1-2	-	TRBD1	TGTGCCAGCAGTGACCGACAGGGGGAATTCGGCTACACCTTC	CASSDRQGEFGYTF